The present T cell receptor beta chain was sequenced within a study of T cells expressing NK-cell markers (dated by TCRdb to about 2020). The study in broad terms: TCR beta-chain repertoires were profiled in sorted CD3+CD56+NKG2C+, CD3+CD56+NKG2C- and CD3+CD56-NKG2C+ T-cell subsets from about 8 donors. Among the eight sequenced donors, only one was HCMV-seronegative, while the other seven were HCMV-seropositive. Randomly selected healthy volunteers, three men and five women, were used as the eight sequenced donors. The libraries were sequenced on Illumina HiSeq 2000/2500, MiSeq or NextSeq, producing 2 x 150 bp reads.

Beyond this particular receptor, the publication reports: For about 6 donors, the dominant CD3+CD56+NKG2C+ clonotypes were among the top 10 CD8+ clonotypes and accounted for about 1.0-8% of CD8+ T cells. Whether the expanded NKG2C-expressing T cell clones were specific for HCMV antigens was left unclear. Those dominant clonotypes were again the most abundant among CD3+CD56-NKG2C+ cells in a handful of donors, at roughly 25-65%.

Sequencing was performed on an Illumina HiSeq 2000. The TCR beta cDNA libraries were made using 5'RACE template switching, a step that added both a universal primer site and unique molecular identifiers. cDNA synthesis was primed from the TCR beta constant segment and was followed by two successive PCR amplification steps. As for the original processing: MIGEC handled demultiplexing of the reads and grouping by UMI, while MiTCR was used to assemble and quantify clonotypes. To exclude erroneous sequences, any TCR cDNA sequence not supported by at least two reads was discarded. Downstream repertoire analysis used the tcR package, and clonotypes were matched across fractions by CDR3 nucleotide sequence plus V segment. Antigen specificity was annotated against VDJdb with VDJmatch, allowing one amino acid substitution in CDR3. After TCRdb reprocessed the reads, each CDR3 protein sequence was kept as one row, without DNA. The V and J calls were determined by TCRdb, not by the authors. The record for this sample contains 350,000 to 450,000 distinct CDR3 sequences. The ten top clones hold 5.2% of the sample.

A commercial ELISA kit detecting HCMV-specific IgG in serum was used to determine HCMV serostatus. Ficoll density gradient centrifugation was used to isolate peripheral blood mononuclear cells from blood. Concerning this clonotype: Its antigen is unknown.

In the germline V gene, CDR1 corresponds to SGHAT and CDR2 to FQNNGV. Including the terminal cysteine and phenylalanine, the CDR3 comprises 14 residues. The protein alone is recorded here. The chain employs TRBV11-2 and TRBJ1-1; absent DNA, TCRdb's TRBD1 call cannot be checked. The receptor was derived from a man aged 18-75 years in good health. Sequencing used blood T cells: a sorted CD56 or NKG2C T cell subset, CD4+ or CD8+ T cells, or bulk PBMC T cells (not recorded which). The CDR3 protein: CASSSLRGNTEAFF.